This T cell receptor beta chain was identified during a study of tumor and adjacent non-tumor tissue in lung cancer. The library came from three nested PCR rounds adapted from ARM-PCR protocols. TCRdb processed the multiplex PCR reads anew with MiXCR; each CDR3 protein has one entry. The table records about 76,000 distinct CDR3 sequences, around two thirds of them present only once. For this clonotype: One junction end disagrees with the germline gene, perhaps due to a read error.

No cell sorting was done before RNA was extracted from the tissue. The germline gives CDR1 SGHDT, CDR2 YYEEEE. This CDR3 is built from 15 residues. What was sequenced was lung tumor tissue. The chain links TRBV5-6 to TRBJ2-7, with D hard to call. The clonotype originates from a woman in her 70s with non-small cell lung cancer. CDR3 nucleotides: TGTGCCAGCAGCTTGGGGCGTAGTTTTTCCTACGAGCAGTGTTTC. This gives the protein CASSLGRSFSYEQCF.